Sequencing of this T cell receptor (beta chain) was carried out in a study of T cells in localized non-small cell lung cancer. CDR1 and CDR2 (germline): MNHEY, SMNVEV (reference sequence). This CDR3 region has 14 residues. J was trimmed by 5 bases and V by 5 bases; bases with no gene match: 7. Sequenced by immunoSEQ multiplex PCR; TCRdb stores in-frame clones only, minus some. The sample gives 40,000 to 55,000 clones, around three quarters of which show up once; around 4% is in the top ten. The sequences come from PBMCs, collected before any cancer treatment. The chain is built from TRBV27 and TRBJ2-5; 8 bases are shared with TRBD2. This clonotype was obtained from a woman aged 35-75 years with stage II lung adenocarcinoma. CDR3 sequence (DNA): TGTGCCAGCAGTCCCGGGGGGGCTGGGGAGACCCAGTACTTC. This translates into CASSPGGAGETQYF.